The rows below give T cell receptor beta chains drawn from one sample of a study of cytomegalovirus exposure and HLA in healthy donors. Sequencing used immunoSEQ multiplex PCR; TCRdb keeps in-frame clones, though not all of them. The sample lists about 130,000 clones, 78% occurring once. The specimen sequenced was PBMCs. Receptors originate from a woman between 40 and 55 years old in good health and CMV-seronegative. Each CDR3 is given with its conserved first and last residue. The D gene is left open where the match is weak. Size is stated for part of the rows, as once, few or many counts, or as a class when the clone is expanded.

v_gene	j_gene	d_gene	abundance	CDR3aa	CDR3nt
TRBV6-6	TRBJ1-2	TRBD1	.	CASSLNDRGGFGYTF	TGTGCCAGCAGTCTCAACGACAGGGGTGGTTTTGGCTACACCTTC
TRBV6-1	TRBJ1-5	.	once	CASSESDRGRGKPQHF	TGTGCCAGCAGTGAAAGTGATCGGGGGCGGGGGAAGCCCCAGCATTTT
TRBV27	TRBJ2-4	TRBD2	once	CASRGLGRGLAKNIQYF	TGTGCCAGCAGGGGGCTGGGGAGGGGACTAGCCAAAAACATTCAGTACTTC
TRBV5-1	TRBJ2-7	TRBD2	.	CASSQPGLAAYSYEQYF	TGCGCCAGCAGCCAGCCGGGACTAGCGGCTTACTCCTACGAGCAGTACTTC
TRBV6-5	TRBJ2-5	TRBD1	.	CASRRQTGGQETQYF	TGTGCCAGCAGGCGCCAGACAGGGGGACAGGAGACCCAGTACTTC
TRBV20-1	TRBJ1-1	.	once	CSAPKTLAFF	TGCAGTGCCCCCAAGACACTAGCTTTCTTT
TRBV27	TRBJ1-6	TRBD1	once	CASARDRRNSPLHF	TGTGCCAGCGCCAGGGACAGGCGGAATTCACCCCTCCACTTT
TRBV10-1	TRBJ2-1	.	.	CASSDNYNEQFF	TGCGCCAGCAGTGACAACTACAATGAGCAGTTCTTC
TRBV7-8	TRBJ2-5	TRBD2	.	CASSGPGGAEETQYF	TGTGCCAGCAGCGGACCCGGGGGGGCCGAAGAGACCCAGTACTTC
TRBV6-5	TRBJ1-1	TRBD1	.	CASSFQGANTEAFF	TGTGCCAGCAGCTTCCAGGGGGCGAACACTGAAGCTTTCTTT
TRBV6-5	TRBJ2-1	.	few	CASSEDGGGNEQFF	TGTGCCAGCAGTGAGGATGGAGGAGGCAATGAGCAGTTCTTC
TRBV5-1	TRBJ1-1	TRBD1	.	CASSWTDRGKRAFF	TGCGCCAGCAGCTGGACGGACAGGGGTAAAAGGGCTTTCTTT
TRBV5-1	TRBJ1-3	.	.	CASTNSAFSGNTIYF	TGCGCCAGCACGAACAGTGCCTTCTCTGGAAACACCATATATTTT
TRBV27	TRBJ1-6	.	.	CASSPSWGANSPLHF	TGTGCCAGCAGCCCAAGTTGGGGAGCGAATTCACCCCTCCACTTT
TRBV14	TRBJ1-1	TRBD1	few	CASSQTGGADTEAFF	TGTGCCAGCAGCCAGACAGGGGGCGCAGACACTGAAGCTTTCTTT
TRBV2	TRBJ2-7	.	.	CAGRADSYEQYF	TGTGCCGGCAGAGCTGACTCCTACGAGCAGTACTTC
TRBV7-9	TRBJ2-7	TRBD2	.	CASSVSGTRYEQCF	TGTGCCAGCAGCGTCTCCGGGACTAGGTACGAGCAGTGCTTC
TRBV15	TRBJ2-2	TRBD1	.	CATSGFSTGTGGTGELFF	TGTGCCACCAGCGGATTTTCGACCGGGACAGGGGGGACCGGGGAGCTGTTTTTT
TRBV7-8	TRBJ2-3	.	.	CASSSSSPNTQYF	TGTGCCAGCAGCTCCTCTTCTCCTAATACGCAGTATTTT
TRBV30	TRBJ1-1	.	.	CAWSVGGGEAFF	TGTGCCTGGAGTGTAGGGGGGGGTGAAGCTTTCTTT
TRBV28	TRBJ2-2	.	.	CASGQQNTGELFF	TGTGCCAGCGGGCAGCAGAACACCGGGGAGCTGTTTTTT
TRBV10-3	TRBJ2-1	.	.	CATCQTPGEQFF	TGTGCCACCTGCCAAACCCCGGGTGAGCAGTTCTTC
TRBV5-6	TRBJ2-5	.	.	CASSLDQGETQYF	TGTGCCAGCAGCCTAGATCAGGGGGAGACCCAGTACTTC
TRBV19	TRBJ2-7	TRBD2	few	CASKVRAGGYYEQYF	TGTGCCAGTAAAGTTCGCGCGGGGGGTTACTACGAGCAGTACTTC
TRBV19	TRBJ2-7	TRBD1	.	CASSPRDRGTYEQYF	TGTGCCAGTAGTCCGAGGGACAGGGGAACCTACGAGCAGTACTTC
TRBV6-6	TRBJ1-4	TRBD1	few	CASGVRDSYEKLFF	TGTGCCAGCGGCGTCCGGGACAGCTATGAAAAACTGTTTTTT
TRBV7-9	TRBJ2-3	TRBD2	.	CASSLVGLAGDTQYF	TGTGCCAGCAGCTTAGTGGGACTAGCGGGAGATACGCAGTATTTT
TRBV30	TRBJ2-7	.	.	CAWGGTLIPYEQYF	TGTGCCTGGGGCGGGACCCTCATCCCCTACGAGCAGTACTTC
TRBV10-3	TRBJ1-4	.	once	CAISESGGRRNEKLFF	TGTGCCATCAGTGAGTCCGGCGGCAGACGAAATGAAAAACTGTTTTTT
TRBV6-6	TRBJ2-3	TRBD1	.	CASRSGTGSPDTQYF	TGTGCCAGCAGGTCCGGGACAGGGAGTCCAGATACGCAGTATTTT
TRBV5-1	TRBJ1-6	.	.	CASSLSTGNSPLHF	TGCGCCAGCAGCTTGTCGACGGGGAATTCACCCCTCCACTTT
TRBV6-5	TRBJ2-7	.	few	CASTKDGNPYEQYF	TGTGCCAGCACTAAGGACGGGAATCCCTACGAGCAGTACTTC
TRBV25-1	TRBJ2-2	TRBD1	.	CASTHRDRVTGELFF	TGTGCCAGCACCCACCGGGACAGGGTCACCGGGGAGCTGTTTTTT
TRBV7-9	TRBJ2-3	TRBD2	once	CASSFGGVGTDTQYF	TGTGCCAGCAGCTTCGGGGGGGTGGGCACAGATACGCAGTATTTT
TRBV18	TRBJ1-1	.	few	CASSQDKSVREAFF	TGTGCCAGCTCACAAGACAAGTCGGTCCGGGAGGCTTTCTTT
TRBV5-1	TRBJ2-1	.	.	CASSLTSFSLSEQFF	TGCGCCAGCAGCTTGACTAGCTTCTCACTCAGTGAGCAGTTCTTC
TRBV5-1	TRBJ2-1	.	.	CASSYRVDSYNEQFF	TGCGCCAGCAGTTACAGGGTGGACTCCTACAATGAGCAGTTCTTC
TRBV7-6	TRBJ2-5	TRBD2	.	CASSLSGSGETQYF	TGTGCCAGCAGCTTAAGCGGGAGCGGAGAGACCCAGTACTTC
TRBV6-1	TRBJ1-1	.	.	CASTQRPNTEAFF	TGTGCCAGCACCCAGCGCCCGAACACTGAAGCTTTCTTT
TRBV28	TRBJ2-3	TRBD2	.	CASSPRTSGGHLDTQYF	TGTGCCAGCAGTCCTAGGACTAGCGGGGGCCACCTAGATACGCAGTATTTT
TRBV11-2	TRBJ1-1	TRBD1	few	CASSSTGANTEAFF	TGTGCCAGCAGCTCGACAGGGGCGAACACTGAAGCTTTCTTT
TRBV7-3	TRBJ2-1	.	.	CASSPNGAHGNEQFF	TGTGCCAGCAGCCCAAATGGGGCACACGGTAATGAGCAGTTCTTC
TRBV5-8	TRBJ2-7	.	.	CASSLTRDFYSYEQYF	TGTGCCAGCAGCTTGACCCGGGACTTCTACTCCTACGAGCAGTACTTC
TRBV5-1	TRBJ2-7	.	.	CASSLSPGDPYEQYF	TGCGCCAGCAGCTTATCCCCGGGAGACCCATACGAGCAGTACTTC
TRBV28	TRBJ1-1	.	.	CASSPKAGNTEAFF	TGTGCCAGCAGCCCGAAGGCGGGGAACACTGAAGCTTTCTTT
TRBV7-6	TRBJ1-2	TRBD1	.	CASSLGPEDRPYGYTF	TGTGCCAGCAGCTTGGGGCCAGAGGACAGGCCTTATGGCTACACCTTC
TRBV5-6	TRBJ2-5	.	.	CASSLATGWETQYF	TGTGCCAGCAGCTTGGCGACAGGTTGGGAGACCCAGTACTTC
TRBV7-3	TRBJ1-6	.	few	CASSLARDSPLHF	TGTGCCAGCAGCTTAGCGAGGGATTCACCCCTCCACTTT
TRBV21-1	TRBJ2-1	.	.	CASSKGPSGQSNEQFF	TGTGCCAGCAGCAAAGGGCCCTCGGGACAGAGCAATGAGCAGTTCTTC
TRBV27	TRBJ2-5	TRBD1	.	CASSSGQGKEEQYF	TGTGCCAGCAGCTCGGGACAGGGGAAGGAGGAGCAGTACTTC
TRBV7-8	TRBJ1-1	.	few	CASTSTGMNTEAFF	TGTGCCAGCACCTCGACAGGAATGAACACTGAAGCTTTCTTT
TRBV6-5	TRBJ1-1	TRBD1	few	CGTGTGGEGTEAFF	TGTGGGACCGGGACAGGGGGCGAAGGGACTGAAGCTTTCTTT
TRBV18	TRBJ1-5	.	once	CASSPNEGGNQPQHF	TGTGCCAGCTCACCGAATGAGGGTGGCAATCAGCCCCAGCATTTT
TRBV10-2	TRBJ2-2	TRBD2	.	CASSVASGGVTGELFF	TGCGCCAGCAGTGTCGCTAGCGGGGGGGTTACCGGGGAGCTGTTTTTT
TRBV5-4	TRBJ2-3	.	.	CASSLERGSFPDTQYF	TGTGCCAGCAGCTTGGAAAGGGGCAGTTTCCCAGATACGCAGTATTTT
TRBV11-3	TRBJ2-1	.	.	CASSFFGGNEQFF	TGTGCCAGCAGCTTTTTCGGGGGTAATGAGCAGTTCTTC
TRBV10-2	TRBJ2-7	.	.	CASSDRLLSGEQYF	TGCGCCAGCAGTGATAGACTCCTCTCGGGCGAGCAGTACTTC
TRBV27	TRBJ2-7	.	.	CASGPGGLSLGEQYF	TGTGCCAGCGGACCGGGGGGCCTCTCCCTCGGGGAGCAGTACTTC
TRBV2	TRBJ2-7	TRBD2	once	CASSEGRLAGGTYEQYF	TGTGCCAGCAGTGAAGGAAGACTAGCGGGAGGTACCTACGAGCAGTACTTC